This T cell receptor beta chain was observed in a study of blood T cell repertoires in COVID-19 (TCRdb year 2020). Study-wide context: The collaborator samples originated in the United States, Italy and Spain and spanned the acute and convalescent phases of COVID-19. The prospective study material was composed of cDNA or gDNA derived from T cells, B-cell-depleted T cells, or PBMCs. Deeply sampled blood TCRbeta repertoires from subjects exposed to, actively infected with, or recovered from COVID-19 were included in the dataset. The repertoires were released in a freely available public database meant as a resource for research on the immune response to SARS-CoV-2. Samples came from the ongoing ImmuneRACE study (first 160 participants) plus 1,254 subjects from 6 global collaborators. The sample metadata nearly always contained a de-identified subject ID, COVID-19 status, age in years and sex. Where available, HLA class I and class II types were taken from metadata supplied by the sample provider and were not determined by assay-based typing.

Ends trimmed: V by 0 bases, J by 2 bases; bases unmatched to a gene: 2. The CDR3 sequence holds 15 residues, the cysteine and phenylalanine included. Left in the record is the CDR3 DNA by itself, 45 bases read in frame from the first base. Taken from the germline V gene, the CDR1 and CDR2 loops are SGHRS and YFSETQ. TCRbeta CDR3 regions were amplified from genomic DNA using the immunoSEQ Assay, a bias-controlled multiplex PCR. As for how the authors treated the data: Within the assay, amplification of reference gene primers was used to estimate how many nucleated cells each sample contained. To quantify the absolute abundance of each unique TCRbeta CDR3 rearrangement, sequence reads were collapsed and filtered. For each sample, productive Simpson clonality was calculated as the square root of Simpson's diversity index across productive rearrangements. Drawn from immuneACCESS, this table holds only the in-frame rearrangements with V and J called that TCRdb kept. Clones are partly lost; checked studies trace under half to an unresolved V gene and leave the rest unexplained. From that table come the V and J calls and clone size; the DNA was used to work out D and trimming. In this sample the table shows approximately 250,000 clones, around 85% of which occur a single time. The ten most abundant clones make up approximately 9.6% of the sample.

Concerning this clone: No antigen is known for it. No base qualities exist here, and no much larger clone lies one base off it.

Participants in the prospective study were aged about 18 to 95 years, lived in approximately 26 United States geographic areas, and enrolled through a virtual design. Cohort assignment in the prospective study relied on participant-reported clinical history from a screening survey and a study questionnaire. In the prospective study, mobile phlebotomists collected whole blood, serum and a nasopharyngeal or oropharyngeal swab from each participant. Prospective study participants could optionally give additional blood draws and questionnaires over an approximately two-month period. Before DNA extraction, prospective study blood samples were shipped either frozen or at room temperature. The study at large found these results: The quantity of clinical and demographic metadata differed by source and by participant and was supplied without curation.

The chain employs TRBV5-1 and TRBJ2-7; 10 bases in the middle match TRBD2. The sample taken for sequencing was PBMCs or T cells enriched from blood (not recorded which). This receptor was obtained from a woman aged 50 to 60 with acute COVID-19. The CDR3 region has the sequence CASSLDGTSAYEQYF. The DNA is TGCGCCAGCAGCTTGGATGGGACTAGCGCCTACGAGCAGTACTTC.